These 9 T cell receptor beta chains were sequenced from one sample in a study of T cells in Graves' hyperthyroidism and ophthalmopathy. Amplified regions were TCR beta CDR3 sequences from RNA transcripts. The HTBI primer set served for first-round RT-PCR of the TCR CDR3. TCRdb ran MiXCR on the multiplex PCR reads and lists one entry per CDR3 protein. In the table there are some 460,000 distinct CDR3 sequences, 15% to 19% of which are singletons. Material: blood. These receptors came from a young woman with Graves' hyperthyroidism.

This sequence joins TRBV6-1 and TRBJ2-7; 8 positions agree with TRBD1. This CDR3 region has 15 residues. V shed 5 bases, J shed 4 bases, and the junction held 10 bases outside the gene matches. Germline loops: CDR1 MNHNS, CDR2 SASEGT. CDR3 coding DNA: TGTGCCAGCAGTTCGAGTAGGGACAGGTCGTACGAGCAGTACTTC. This sequence encodes CASSSSRDRSYEQYF.

This chain links TRBV5-1 with TRBJ1-5; D is possibly TRBD1 (6 bases). Germline assignment: CDR1 SGHRS and CDR2 YFSETQ. Between the trimmed V and J ends, which lost 1 base and 3 bases, there was a span of 11 bases. The CDR3 consists of 15 residues. CDR3 in amino acids: CASSLSAGANQPQHF. CDR3 bases: TGCGCCAGCAGCTTGTCAGCAGGGGCCAATCAGCCCCAGCATTTT.

The rearrangement joins TRBV4-3 to TRBJ2-3; no clear D gene. CDR1 and CDR2 from the germline V gene are LGHNA and YSLEER. The ends were cut back, 4 bases at V and 2 bases at J, with 13 bases in the middle. The CDR3 extends over 15 amino acids. The CDR3 sequence: CASSPSGNPTDTQYF. The CDR3 bases are TGCGCCAGCAGCCCTTCCGGAAACCCCACAGATACGCAGTATTTT.

The chain is built from TRBV7-6 and TRBJ1-3; D might be TRBD1 (6 bases). Trimming pared 4 bases from V and 2 bases from J, leaving 12 bases between. The V gene's germline CDR1 is SGHVS and CDR2 FNYEAQ. The CDR3 is 15 residues long. The CDR3 DNA reads as TGTGCCAGCAGCTCCCGGGACATTCCTGGAAACACCATATATTTT. It translates to CASSSRDIPGNTIYF.

This clonotype has more than one count but fewer than ten. The chain joins TRBV6-1 to TRBJ2-6; possibly TRBD1 for D (6 bases). The CDR3 length is 19 residues. The germline V gene encodes CDR1 MNHNS and CDR2 SASEGT. V dropped 6 bases and J dropped 0 bases, with 21 bases sitting between them. The CDR3 region is CASSWEDRRVHSGANVLTF. For the CDR3, the DNA is TGTGCCAGCAGCTGGGAAGACAGGCGTGTTCACTCTGGGGCCAACGTCCTGACTTTC.

This clonotype was picked up many times. The rearrangement links TRBV28 to TRBJ1-1; TRBD1 might be the D (5 bases). Germline V lookup: CDR1 MDHEN, CDR2 SYDVKM. The germline V and J ends were trimmed by 1 base and 7 bases, with 13 bases remaining between them. The CDR3 consists of 14 residues. For the CDR3, the DNA is TGTGCCAGCAGTTTATTGGGACCGGGAATTGAAGCTTTCTTT. It encodes CASSLLGPGIEAFF.

This clonotype was seen a few times. The chain joins TRBV27 to TRBJ2-2; D remains unclear. V lost 7 bases, J lost 1 base, and 10 bases lay in between. There are 14 residues in the CDR3. From germline, CDR1 is MNHEY and CDR2 SMNVEV (reference sequence). The CDR3 region is CASTWSVNTGELFF. CDR3 nucleotides: TGTGCCAGCACTTGGTCTGTGAACACCGGGGAGCTGTTTTTT.

This clonotype was observed a handful of times. The V and J genes are TRBV5-1 and TRBJ1-1, with D unclear. The length of the CDR3 is 13 residues. Germline loops: CDR1 SGHRS, CDR2 YFSETQ. The V gene lost 0 bases and the J gene lost 7 bases, with 10 bases spanning the gap. In DNA, the CDR3 is TGCGCCAGCAGCTTGGAACCTAGGCATGAAGCTTTCTTT. It translates to CASSLEPRHEAFF.

In this sample, this clonotype turned up many times. The V call is TRBV5-1, the J call TRBJ2-1, with TRBD2 identical over 12 bases. The germline V gene has CDR1 SGHRS and CDR2 YFSETQ. The CDR3 has 17 residues. J lost 8 bases, V lost 2 bases, and 11 bases had no gene match. The CDR3 is CASSFSPGLAGRDEQFF. CDR3 sequence (DNA): TGCGCCAGCAGCTTTTCACCAGGACTAGCGGGGAGGGATGAGCAGTTCTTC.